This entry lists 29 T cell receptor beta chains sequenced from one sample in a study of CD8 T cells in ankylosing spondylitis. MiXCR, run by TCRdb on the 5' RACE reads, gives a single entry per CDR3 protein. This repertoire shows 150,000 to 200,000 distinct CDR3 sequences, 11% found once; its top ten account for 25% to 30%. Source material: blood, either unsorted or a sorted T cell fraction (not recorded which). The receptor set was obtained from a male donor with ankylosing spondylitis or in good health (not recorded which).

This clonotype was detected ten times or more. V is TRBV12-3 or TRBV12-4 and J is TRBJ1-5; the match to TRBD1 covers 7 bases. The CDR3 consists of 15 residues. Losses at the gene ends were 6 bases for V and 4 bases for J; bases not matched to a gene: 9. The CDR3 is CASRPGQRRNQPQHF. DNA of the CDR3: TGTGCCAGCAGACCGGGACAGAGAAGAAATCAGCCCCAGCATTTT.

This chain links TRBV9 with TRBJ2-3, with TRBD2 matching 8 bases. Trimming at V came to 1 base and at J to 5 bases, leaving 9 bases not matched to a gene. From germline, CDR1 is SGDLS and CDR2 YYNGEE. The CDR3 totals 16 residues. The CDR3: CASSVRRGGIIDTQYF. The DNA for the CDR3 is TGTGCCAGCAGCGTAAGACGGGGGGGTATCATAGATACGCAGTATTTT.

The chain links TRBV5-1 to TRBJ2-2; 7 bases match TRBD1. With V trimmed by 3 bases and J by 2 bases, 7 bases remained unmatched. The CDR3 contains 16 residues. Germline V gene lookup returns CDR1 SGHRS and CDR2 YFSETQ. DNA of the CDR3: TGCGCCAGCAGCTCACGGACAGGAAGTAACACCGGGGAGCTGTTTTTT. Residues: CASSSRTGSNTGELFF.

This clonotype occurred a few times. V gene TRBV5-4 combines with J gene TRBJ1-1; no clear D. The CDR3 length is 13 residues. Trimming stripped 0 bases from V and 11 bases from J, with 14 bases between. Germline V lookup: CDR1 SGHNT, CDR2 YYREEE (reference sequence). CDR3 in amino acids: CASSLGGLKHAFF. CDR3 coding DNA: TGTGCCAGCAGCTTGGGAGGACTTAAGCACGCTTTCTTT. Supplemented by reference TRBV5-4 and TRBJ1-1, the full variable domain reads ETGVTQSPTHLIKTRGQQVTLRCSSQSGHNTVSWYQQALGQGPQFIFQYYREEENGRGNFPPRFSGLQFPNYSSELNVNALELDDSALYLCASSLGGLKHAFFGQGTRLTVV.

At least ten counts were recorded for this clonotype. J is TRBJ1-2 and V is TRBV5-1; a possible D gene is TRBD1 (5 bases). Germline loops: CDR1 SGHRS, CDR2 YFSETQ. CDR3 length equals 13 residues. With 0 bases removed from V and 8 bases from J, the gap between germline ends came to 11 bases. The DNA for the CDR3 is TGCGCCAGCAGCTTGGACGGGGCTGGGGGCTACACCTTC. Amino acid sequence: CASSLDGAGGYTF.

The sample holds many counts of this clonotype. The chain recombines TRBV5-1 with TRBJ2-6, with no clear D. V lost 4 bases to trimming and J lost 1 base, with 6 bases between them. The CDR3 is 14 amino acids. Germline-derived CDR1 and CDR2 are SGHRS and YFSETQ. The CDR3 nucleotides read TGCGCCAGCAGCCCGCAGTCTGGGGCCAACGTCCTGACTTTC. It encodes CASSPQSGANVLTF.

This clonotype was counted many times. This chain connects TRBV9 to TRBJ1-3; 7 bases map to TRBD1. The ends lost 0 bases at V and 0 bases at J; junction bases unmatched: 6. This CDR3 has 17 residues. From germline, CDR1 is SGDLS and CDR2 YYNGEE. The CDR3 DNA sequence: TGTGCCAGCAGCGTAGGAAGGGGGCGAATCTCTGGAAACACCATATATTTT. It is translated as CASSVGRGRISGNTIYF.

The sample holds a few counts of this clonotype. The CDR3 sequence is CASRLTGQGAEAFF. The CDR3 bases are TGTGCCAGCCGCCTTACTGGACAGGGGGCTGAAGCTTTCTTT. This sequence joins TRBV6-6 and TRBJ1-1; TRBD1 matches at 10 bases. The ends lost 8 bases at V and 6 bases at J; junction bases unmatched: 9. CDR3 size: 14 residues. The germline V gene has CDR1 MNHNY and CDR2 SVGAGI (reference sequence).

The table lists this clonotype with many counts. The chain joins TRBV10-3 to TRBJ1-1, with D tentatively TRBD1 (5 bases). CDR1 is ENHRY and CDR2 is SYGVKD in the germline V gene. There are 13 residues in the CDR3. With 3 bases removed from V and 6 bases from J, the gap between germline ends came to 11 bases. The CDR3 nucleotides are TGTGCCATCAGTGACCCGACAGAGGCTGAAGCTTTCTTT. This encodes CAISDPTEAEAFF.

This clonotype was seen only once. Possible read error: a much larger clone is one base away. This chain joins TRBV29-1 and TRBJ2-2; TRBD1 agrees at 8 bases. Germline V gene lookup returns CDR1 SQVTM and CDR2 ANQGSEA. This CDR3 is built from 15 residues. CDR3: CSVVRQGRSTGALFF. The DNA of the CDR3 is TGCAGCGTTGTCAGACAGGGGAGATCCACCGGGGCGCTGTTTTTT.

This clonotype was picked up many times. V gene TRBV12-3 or TRBV12-4 combines with J gene TRBJ1-2; no clear D gene. Trimming took 2 bases from V and 5 from J, leaving 6 bases between them. The CDR3 runs 12 residues. The chain's CDR3 is CASSLLGYGYTF. The CDR3 DNA reads TGTGCCAGCAGTTTACTAGGGTATGGCTACACCTTC.

V and J are TRBV7-9 and TRBJ2-7; the match to TRBD1 covers 8 bases. CDR1 SEHNR and CDR2 FQNEAQ come from the germline V gene (reference sequence). The ends lost 5 bases at V and 0 bases at J; junction bases unmatched: 6. The CDR3 has 15 residues. The CDR3 loop reads CASSHGTGSSYEQYF. In DNA, the CDR3 is TGTGCCAGCAGCCATGGGACAGGCAGCTCCTACGAGCAGTACTTC.

In the case of this clonotype: This may stem from a read error, because a much larger clone lies one nucleotide away. The chain combines TRBV5-1 with TRBJ1-1; 9 bases are shared with TRBD1. CDR1 and CDR2 from the germline V gene are SGHRS and YFSETQ. The CDR3 sequence is 15 residues long. With 2 bases clipped from V and 3 bases from J, the junction kept 5 bases outside the gene matches. The CDR3 region has the DNA TGCGCCAGCAGCTTCCGACAGGGGGTCGACACTGAAGCTTTCTTT. Translated: CASSFRQGVDTEAFF.

Regarding this clonotype: A much more abundant neighbour one base away suggests this may be a read error. V is TRBV5-5 and J is TRBJ1-6; no reliable D call. Looked up from germline, CDR1 is SGHKS and CDR2 is YYEKEE (reference sequence). CDR3 length: 12 residues. CDR3 nucleotides: TGTGCCAGCAGAGTACAGAATTTACCCCTCCACTTT. Protein sequence: CASRVQNLPLHF.

With regard to this clonotype: Given a much more abundant clone one base away, this may be a read error. The chain couples TRBV3-1 to TRBJ2-1; the match to TRBD2 covers 13 bases. Germline V lookup: CDR1 LGHDT, CDR2 YNNKEL (reference sequence). The CDR3 spans 18 residues. For the CDR3, the DNA is TGTGCCACCAGCCTACTAGCGGGGGGGCAGCACCCCTACAATGAGCAGTTCTTC. Protein sequence: CATSLLAGGQHPYNEQFF.

Many counts were recorded for this clonotype. The V and J genes are TRBV5-1 and TRBJ2-3; no clear D gene. Germline V gene lookup returns CDR1 SGHRS and CDR2 YFSETQ. The CDR3 is 14 residues long. The ends were cut back, 5 bases at V and 0 bases at J, with 10 bases in the middle. The CDR3 loop reads CASRRRESTDTQYF. The CDR3 nucleotides read TGCGCCAGCAGGCGCAGAGAAAGCACAGATACGCAGTATTTT.

This clonotype was recorded at least ten times. The chain employs TRBV4-2 and TRBJ2-6; D gene ambiguous. The germline V gene encodes CDR1 LGHNA and CDR2 YNFKEQ. The CDR3 loop spans 17 amino acids. V dropped 5 bases and J dropped 3 bases, with 17 bases sitting between them. As DNA, the CDR3 is TGTGCCAGCAGCAATGCGTTAGGGCTTGGTGGGGCCAACGTCCTGACTTTC. Encoded protein: CASSNALGLGGANVLTF.

The V gene is TRBV13, the J gene TRBJ1-2; TRBD1 aligns across 7 bases. This CDR3 comprises 15 residues. Losses at the gene ends were 0 bases for V and 4 bases for J; bases not matched to a gene: 5. Germline values: CDR1 PRHDT, CDR2 FYEKMQ (reference sequence). This CDR3 is CASSLGRDSAYGYTF. In nucleotides, the CDR3 is TGTGCCAGCAGCTTAGGGCGGGACAGCGCCTATGGCTACACCTTC.

This clonotype was observed a few times. The chain couples TRBV7-2 to TRBJ2-2; no firm D call. V dropped 0 bases and J dropped 6 bases, with 14 bases sitting between them. The CDR3 length is 16 residues. Germline loops: CDR1 SGHTA, CDR2 FQGNSA. This CDR3 reads CASSLAVAFGAGELFF. In DNA, the CDR3 is TGTGCCAGCAGCTTAGCGGTGGCTTTTGGGGCCGGGGAGCTGTTTTTT.

This clonotype was seen many times. The chain joins TRBV19 to TRBJ1-2, with 9 bases identical to TRBD1. The CDR3 spans 15 residues. Germline assignment: CDR1 LNHDA and CDR2 SQIVND (reference sequence). J lost 8 bases, V lost 5 bases, and 12 bases had no gene match. CDR3: CASSPQAGTGRGYTF. Written as DNA, the CDR3 is TGTGCCAGTAGTCCCCAAGCCGGGACAGGGCGGGGCTACACCTTC.

Worth noting for this clonotype: This sequence may be a read error, since a much larger clone differs from it by one base. This chain links TRBV5-1 with TRBJ1-1; 12 nucleotides line up with TRBD1. Looked up from germline, CDR1 is SGHRS and CDR2 is YFSETQ. This CDR3 is 15 amino acids long. In DNA, the CDR3 is TGCGGCAGCAGCTTGGGGGACAGGGGGCACACTGAAGCTTTCTTT. Translated, it gives CGSSLGDRGHTEAFF.

This clonotype was counted ten times or more. The chain is built from TRBV20-1 and TRBJ2-2, with TRBD2 matching 9 bases. V gave up 0 bases and J gave up 4 bases; unmatched junction bases: 6. The CDR3 has 16 residues. Germline assignment: CDR1 DFQATT and CDR2 SNEGSKA (reference sequence). This chain's CDR3 is CSARDRVSGGTGELFF. The CDR3 DNA follows: TGCAGTGCTAGAGATCGTGTTAGCGGGGGCACCGGGGAGCTGTTTTTT.

This clonotype showed up many times. The CDR3 DNA reads TGTGCCAGCAGCTTAAGTCCCGGGACAGGGTCCAACTATGGCTACACCTTC. Its protein is CASSLSPGTGSNYGYTF. V is TRBV5-5 and J is TRBJ1-2; 9 bases fit TRBD1. Germline trimming cut 2 bases from V and 2 bases from J; bases unmatched to any gene: 10. CDR1 is SGHKS and CDR2 is YYEKEE in the germline V gene (reference sequence). The CDR3 loop spans 17 amino acids. Full variable domain (outside the CDR3, taken from reference TRBV5-5 and TRBJ1-2): DAGVTQSPTHLIKTRGQQVTLRCSPISGHKSVSWYQQVLGQGPQFIFQYYEKEERGRGNFPDRFSARQFPNYSSELNVNALLLGDSALYLCASSLSPGTGSNYGYTFGSGTRLTVV.

This clonotype has a count of ten or more. This chain connects TRBV3-1 to TRBJ2-7, with D perhaps matching TRBD1 (6 bases). This CDR3 has 15 amino acids. The germline V and J ends were trimmed by 4 bases and 4 bases, with 17 bases remaining between them. From germline, CDR1 is LGHDT and CDR2 YNNKEL (reference sequence). CDR3 region: CASSPGQPRGYEQYF. Written as DNA, the CDR3 is TGTGCCAGCAGCCCCGGACAACCAAGGGGGTACGAGCAGTACTTC.

This clonotype was seen ten or more times. This chain links TRBV12-3 or TRBV12-4 with TRBJ1-3; 8 positions match TRBD1. The CDR3 sequence is 16 residues long. Trimming removed 5 bases from V and 0 bases from J; junction bases left unmatched: 6. CDR3 nucleotide sequence: TGTGCCAGCAGTCTGGGACAGGTCTTCTCTGGAAACACCATATATTTT. Its translation: CASSLGQVFSGNTIYF.

This clonotype was counted a few times. The gene calls are TRBV28 and TRBJ1-1; the match to TRBD1 covers 7 bases. J lost 4 bases, V lost 5 bases, and 10 bases had no gene match. CDR3 size: 15 residues. The V gene's germline CDR1 is MDHEN and CDR2 SYDVKM. CDR3 nucleotides: TGTGCCAGCAGTCCTTCGACAGGGCTTATCACTGAAGCTTTCTTT. Amino acid sequence: CASSPSTGLITEAFF.

This clonotype occurred many times. This rearrangement joins TRBV5-1 to TRBJ2-3, with 11 bases fitting TRBD2. With V trimmed by 5 bases and J by 5 bases, 4 bases remained unmatched. The CDR3 covers 14 residues. Germline CDR1 SGHRS, CDR2 YFSETQ. For the CDR3, the DNA is TGCGCCAGCAGGCCCGGACTAGCGGGAGATACGCAGTATTTT. Translating gives CASRPGLAGDTQYF.

This clonotype was detected many times. This chain connects TRBV21-1 to TRBJ2-3; whether TRBD1, the table's D call, matches the DNA was not checked. TRBV21-1 is noted as a pseudogene. The CDR3 consists of 17 residues. CDR3 in amino acids: CASSKGPDPTHTDTQYF. CDR3 sequence (DNA): TGTGCCAGCAGCAAAGGCCCGGATCCTACCCACACAGATACGCAGTATTTT.

This clonotype came up many times. V is TRBV6-1 and J is TRBJ2-5; D might be TRBD2 (6 bases). CDR3 size: 13 residues. V was cut by 6 bases and J by 9 bases, with 17 bases left in between. Per germline, CDR1 MNHNS and CDR2 SASEGT. The CDR3 sequence: CASSRGTGEAQYF. The DNA for the CDR3 is TGTGCCAGCAGCAGAGGGACGGGGGAGGCCCAGTACTTC.